Listed below are T cell receptor beta chains from one sample, sequenced in a study of blood T cell repertoires in COVID-19. The table came from immunoSEQ multiplex PCR; TCRdb's copy has only in-frame clones and leaves some out. The sample comprises around 87,000 clones, roughly nine tenths of which are singletons, and around 1.5% rests with the top ten. Specimen: peripheral blood. Every receptor here comes from a human donor with active COVID-19. The donor label of this sample is uncertain. Each CDR3 is given with its conserved first and last residue. A D gene is named only where the DNA matches it firmly. Rows may omit the clone size; those that give it use once, few, many or a size class.

J gene | D gene | V gene | clone size | CDR3 DNA | CDR3 protein
TRBJ1-1 | - | TRBV10-3 | - | TGTGCCACCGTAGGGGATGCGACTGAAGCTTTCTTT | CATVGDATEAFF
TRBJ2-7 | - | TRBV27 | - | TGTGCCAGCAGTTTCTCATCGGGTTCATGGGAGCAGTACTTC | CASSFSSGSWEQYF
TRBJ1-4 | - | TRBV7-2 | - | TGTGCCAGCAGACGGACATTAACAACTAATGAAAAACTGTTTTTT | CASRRTLTTNEKLFF
TRBJ1-6 | - | TRBV5-1 | - | TGCGCCAGCAGCTTGGATCGGGTGTATAATTCACCCCTCCACTTT | CASSLDRVYNSPLHF
TRBJ1-2 | - | TRBV18 | - | TGTGCCAGCTCACCAGCCCAGGGCTATAACTATGGCTACACCTTC | CASSPAQGYNYGYTF
TRBJ2-3 | - | TRBV28 | - | TGTGCCAGCAGGCGGACACTGGATACAGATACGCAGTATTTT | CASRRTLDTDTQYF
TRBJ2-6 | - | TRBV18 | - | TGTGCCAGCTCACCAATACAGCCCGTGAGCTCTGGGGCCAACGTCCTGACTTTC | CASSPIQPVSSGANVLTF
TRBJ2-3 | - | TRBV10-3 | - | TGTGCCATCAGTGAGTCGGAGAGGAGAGGCACAGATACGCAGTATTTT | CAISESERRGTDTQYF
TRBJ1-1 | TRBD1 | TRBV3-1/TRBV3-2 | few | TGTGCCAGCAGCCAAGATCCAAGATCGGGGACAGTTGTCGGGCGTGAAGCTTTCTTT | CASSQDPRSGTVVGREAFF
TRBJ1-1 | TRBD1 | TRBV5-1 | - | TGCGCCAGCAGCTTGGGGACAGGGAACACTGAAGCTTTCTTT | CASSLGTGNTEAFF
TRBJ1-1 | - | TRBV2 | once | TGTGCCAGCAGTGAACTCAGGAAGAACACTGAAGCTTTCTTT | CASSELRKNTEAFF
TRBJ2-2 | TRBD1 | TRBV2 | - | TGTGCCAGCAAAGGGACAGGGAACACCGGGGAGCTGTTTTTT | CASKGTGNTGELFF
TRBJ2-2 | - | TRBV4-3 | - | TGCGCCAGCAGCCAAGATCCCGGCGGGGAGCTGTTTTTT | CASSQDPGGELFF
TRBJ2-2 | - | TRBV5-1 | - | TGCGCCAGCAGCGGATGGGACACCACCGGGGAGCTGTTTTTT | CASSGWDTTGELFF
TRBJ2-7 | - | TRBV4-1 | - | TGCGCCAGCAGCCAGGCCGCCGTTGGGCACGAGCAGTACTTC | CASSQAAVGHEQYF
TRBJ1-3 | TRBD1 | TRBV9 | - | TGTGCCAGCAGCGGAAACAGGGGGCGTTCTGGAAACACCATATATTTT | CASSGNRGRSGNTIYF
TRBJ2-2 | TRBD2 | TRBV9 | - | TGTGCCAGCAGCGCCAGCGGGGGGGCCAACACCGGGGAGCTGTTTTTT | CASSASGGANTGELFF
TRBJ2-6 | - | TRBV9 | - | TGTGCCAGCAGCGTATTCCTCTCTGGGGCCAACGTCCTGACTTTC | CASSVFLSGANVLTF
TRBJ2-7 | - | TRBV2 | - | TGTGCCAGCAGTGTCGAGAGGCAGACCTACGAGCAGTACTTC | CASSVERQTYEQYF
TRBJ1-2 | TRBD1 | TRBV19 | once | TGTGCCAGTACAGGGGGCGATGGCTACACCTTC | CASTGGDGYTF
TRBJ1-1 | TRBD1 | TRBV4-3 | - | TGCGCCAGCAGCCACCCAGGGACAGGCGGAACTGAAGCTTTCTTT | CASSHPGTGGTEAFF
TRBJ2-1 | TRBD2 | TRBV4-3 | once | TGCGCCAGCAGCCGAGGCGGGGGGGCTTCCTACAATGAGCAGTTCTTC | CASSRGGGASYNEQFF
TRBJ1-1 | TRBD1 | TRBV6-2/TRBV6-3 | - | TGTGCCAGCAGTACCCAACCGACAGGGGCGAACACTGAAGCTTTCTTT | CASSTQPTGANTEAFF
TRBJ1-4 | - | TRBV11-2 | - | TGTGCCAGCAGCCCACGGGGCGGGGATTCTTATGAAAAACTGTTTTTT | CASSPRGGDSYEKLFF
TRBJ1-1 | - | TRBV7-2 | - | TGTGCCAGCAGCTCTGACAGGTCCGAGACTGAAGCTTTCTTT | CASSSDRSETEAFF
TRBJ1-4 | TRBD1 | TRBV19 | - | TGTGCCAGTAGTACCGGGACAGGGAGAAGGACTAATGAAAAACTGTTTTTT | CASSTGTGRRTNEKLFF
TRBJ1-1 | - | TRBV5-6 | - | TGTGCCAGCAGTCGTATGAACACTGAAGCTTTCTTT | CASSRMNTEAFF
TRBJ1-2 | TRBD1 | TRBV3-1/TRBV3-2 | - | TGTGCCAGCAGCCAATCAACCCGGGACAGAGACTATGGCTACACCTTC | CASSQSTRDRDYGYTF
TRBJ2-7 | - | TRBV27 | - | TGTGCCAGCATCGGGTACAACCAGGGATCCTACGAGCAGTACTTC | CASIGYNQGSYEQYF
TRBJ1-2 | TRBD1 | TRBV19 | - | TGTGCCAGTAGTACAGGGGGAGGAGGCTACACCTTC | CASSTGGGGYTF
TRBJ2-5 | - | TRBV6-2/TRBV6-3 | - | TGTGCCAGCAGTTACGCGGGGGCCGGATCAGAGACCCAGTACTTC | CASSYAGAGSETQYF
TRBJ2-7 | - | TRBV5-6 | - | TGTGCCAGCAGCTATGTAGGGGATAGGTCCCACGAGCAGTACTTC | CASSYVGDRSHEQYF
TRBJ2-7 | - | TRBV4-3 | - | TGCGCCAGCAGCCAAGATAGAAGATCCTACGAGCAGTACTTC | CASSQDRRSYEQYF
TRBJ1-3 | - | TRBV30 | - | TGTGCCGGAACCCGGACAGTTGGAAACACCATATATTTT | CAGTRTVGNTIYF
TRBJ2-5 | - | TRBV12-5 | - | TGTGCTAGTGGTCCCACAAAAGGGGTCTTACAAGAGACCCAGTACTTC | CASGPTKGVLQETQYF
TRBJ2-7 | - | TRBV13 | - | TGTGCCAGCAGCTTAACAAGGGGGGAGCAGTACTTC | CASSLTRGEQYF
TRBJ1-2 | - | TRBV7-9 | - | TGTGCCAGCGGGGCAGTTAGGAGGGACTATGGCTACACCTTC | CASGAVRRDYGYTF
TRBJ2-2 | TRBD2 | TRBV28 | - | TGTGCCAGCAGTTTACTGACTAGCGGGGGCCTCGACACCGGGGAGCTGTTTTTT | CASSLLTSGGLDTGELFF
TRBJ1-1 | - | TRBV27 | - | TGTGCCAGCAGCCTAGACAGCATGAACACTGAAGCTTTCTTT | CASSLDSMNTEAFF
TRBJ2-7 | TRBD2 | TRBV7-9 | - | TGTGCCAGCAGCTCGCCCCTTGGAAGCGGGGGGGCCACATACGAGCAGTACTTC | CASSSPLGSGGATYEQYF
TRBJ1-4 | TRBD1 | TRBV29-1 | - | TGCAGCGTTGGGGAACGACAGGGAGGTGAAAAACTGTTTTTT | CSVGERQGGEKLFF
TRBJ2-7 | - | TRBV7-2 | - | TGTGCCAGCAGCTTAGCGGACAAGAAGTACGAGCAGTACTTC | CASSLADKKYEQYF
TRBJ2-5 | TRBD2 | TRBV6-5 | - | TGTGCCAGCAGTTACTCGGGACTAGCGGGGCTGGAGACCCAGTACTTC | CASSYSGLAGLETQYF
TRBJ2-1 | TRBD2 | TRBV2 | - | TGTGCCAGCAGTGAACGCGGGGGGAGGACATTCTACAATGAGCAGTTCTTC | CASSERGGRTFYNEQFF
TRBJ1-6 | - | TRBV9 | - | TGTGCCAGCAGCGTGGAGGGAGGTTCACCCCTCCACTTT | CASSVEGGSPLHF
TRBJ1-3 | TRBD1 | TRBV29-1 | - | TGCAGCGCCGAAAGACAGGGGGGAAGCTCTGGAAACACCATATATTTT | CSAERQGGSSGNTIYF
TRBJ1-2 | TRBD1 | TRBV20-1 | - | TGCAGTGCTAGTAAACAGGGGGTTGATGGCTACACCTTC | CSASKQGVDGYTF
TRBJ1-3 | - | TRBV19 | - | TGTGCCAGTAGCCTCCTTGGGGGCTGGCGCGGAAACACCATATATTTT | CASSLLGGWRGNTIYF
TRBJ2-6 | - | TRBV4-2 | - | TGTGCCAGCAGCCGTCTCTCCTCTGGGGCCAACGTCCTGACTTTC | CASSRLSSGANVLTF
TRBJ2-3 | TRBD1 | TRBV5-1 | - | TGCGCCAGCAGCCCGGGACAGGGTACAGATACGCAGTATTTT | CASSPGQGTDTQYF
TRBJ2-7 | TRBD1 | TRBV5-1 | - | TGCGCCAGTCGATTGACAGGGGAAGGCTACGAGCAGTACTTC | CASRLTGEGYEQYF
TRBJ2-6 | TRBD1 | TRBV6-4 | - | TGTGCCAGCAGTGACCCTTGGGGGGACAGGGGAAGTGGTGGGGCCAACGTCCTGACTTTC | CASSDPWGDRGSGGANVLTF
TRBJ1-1 | - | TRBV10-3 | - | TGTGCCATCAAGGGGGAACTGAACACTGAAGCTTTCTTT | CAIKGELNTEAFF
TRBJ1-1 | - | TRBV3-1/TRBV3-2 | - | TGTGCCAGCAGCCAAGGAGGGGGTTTGAACACTGAAGCTTTCTTT | CASSQGGGLNTEAFF